The 14 T cell receptor beta chains below all came from one sample that was sequenced in a study of cytomegalovirus exposure and HLA in healthy donors. The PCR had 60 Vbeta and 13 Jbeta primers. Profiling relied on immunoSEQ multiplex PCR, and the TCRdb table lists in-frame clones only, not all of them. This table holds fewer than 150,000 clones, about 70% found once. Sequenced: PBMCs. Receptors were obtained from a woman in her 40s in good health and CMV-seronegative.

CDR3 sequence reads: CASSFGGGNEQFF. CDR3 DNA sequence: TGTGCCAGCAGCTTCGGTGGGGGGAATGAGCAGTTCTTC. The V gene is TRBV7-3, the J gene TRBJ2-1; a possible D gene is TRBD2 (6 bases). Germline V gene sequence: CDR1 SGHTA, CDR2 FQGTGA. The CDR3 runs 13 residues. The V end was cut by 3 bases, the J end by 7 bases, with 10 bases between.

This clone has a single count. The chain couples TRBV6-5 to TRBJ2-3; weak D call: TRBD1 (6 bases). The CDR3 contains 15 residues. The germline V and J ends were trimmed by 6 bases and 0 bases, with 13 bases remaining between them. In germline, CDR1 is MNHEY, CDR2 SVGAGI. In DNA, the CDR3 is TGTGCCAGCAGACGAGACAGGATGAGCACAGATACGCAGTATTTT. This sequence encodes CASRRDRMSTDTQYF.

The CDR3 DNA reads as TGTGCCAGCAGCCGGGGACAGGGGACCCATAACTATGGCTACACCTTC. Translation: CASSRGQGTHNYGYTF. The rearrangement uses TRBV7-2 and TRBJ1-2; 10 bases map to TRBD1. V lost 5 bases and J lost 1; bases outside the gene matches: 7. CDR1 and CDR2 from the germline V gene are SGHTA and FQGNSA. CDR3 length: 16 amino acids. The full variable domain, in which reference TRBV7-2 and TRBJ1-2 provide the parts outside the CDR3, is GAGVSQSPSNKVTEKGKDVELRCDPISGHTALYWYRQSLGQGLEFLIYFQGNSAPDKSGLPSDRFSAERTGGSVSTLTIQRTQQEDSAVYLCASSRGQGTHNYGYTFGSGTRLTVV.

The chain couples TRBV6-5 to TRBJ2-5; 10 nucleotides match TRBD2. The germline V gene encodes CDR1 MNHEY and CDR2 SVGAGI. The CDR3 sequence is 15 residues long. V was clipped by 4 bases and J by 2 bases; unmatched bases: 4. The CDR3 DNA sequence: TGTGCCAGCAGTTGGGGACTAGCGCTACAAGAGACCCAGTACTTC. This translates into CASSWGLALQETQYF.

This clone showed up just a few times. This rearrangement joins TRBV7-3 to TRBJ1-2, with D uncertain. V lost 4 bases, J lost 7 bases, and 13 bases lay in between. The CDR3 is 13 residues long. Germline values: CDR1 SGHTA, CDR2 FQGTGA. The CDR3 DNA follows: TGTGCCAGCAGCTCGATGACATCCTCTGGCTACACCTTC. Translated, it gives CASSSMTSSGYTF.

Points on this clone: Compared with germline, one end of the junction differs, possibly owing to a read error. The V and J genes are TRBV6-5 and TRBJ1-2; 9 bases are shared with TRBD1. Looked up from germline, CDR1 is MNHEY and CDR2 is SVGAGI. The length of the CDR3 is 14 residues. In nucleotides, the CDR3 is TGTGCCAGCAGTTCCGGACAGGGGCCAGGGGCTTCTGGCTTC. It specifies CASSSGQGPGASGF.

This chain connects TRBV5-1 to TRBJ2-1; TRBD2 agrees at 10 bases. The CDR3 consists of 18 residues. After removal of 0 bases from V and 0 bases from J, the junction contained 6 bases not matched to a gene. Per the germline V gene, CDR1 is SGHRS and CDR2 is YFSETQ. For the CDR3, the DNA is TGCGCCAGCAGCTTGGTGACAGCTAGCGGGAGCTCCTACAATGAGCAGTTCTTC. This gives the protein CASSLVTASGSSYNEQFF.

The V and J genes are TRBV30 and TRBJ1-1; D perhaps matches TRBD1 (6 bases). The V end was cut by 0 bases, the J end by 3 bases, with 11 bases between. CDR3 size: 14 residues. Looked up from germline, CDR1 is GTSNPN and CDR2 is SVGIG (reference sequence). The CDR3 DNA sequence: TGTGCCTGGAGTGTACAGGGCACTTACACTGAAGCTTTCTTT. It specifies CAWSVQGTYTEAFF.

This clone was seen once. The chain is built from TRBV27 and TRBJ2-7, with 7 bases fitting TRBD2. The CDR3 is 17 residues long. With 5 bases clipped from V and 1 base from J, the junction kept 14 bases outside the gene matches. Germline V gene data show CDR1 as MNHEY and CDR2 as SMNVEV (reference sequence). The CDR3 region is CASSPTLGRGSSYEQYF. For the CDR3, the DNA is TGTGCCAGCAGTCCGACGCTCGGGCGGGGGTCTTCCTACGAGCAGTACTTC.

The chain carries TRBV4-3 and TRBJ1-4; no clear D. Germline lookup yields CDR1 LGHNA and CDR2 YSLEER. The V and J ends lost 4 bases and 1 base respectively, with 10 bases between them. The CDR3 runs to 15 residues. The chain's CDR3 is CASSPRTVTNEKLFF. The CDR3 coding sequence is TGCGCCAGCAGCCCCCGGACTGTAACTAATGAAAAACTGTTTTTT.

The chain carries TRBV29-1 and TRBJ2-7, with TRBD1 matching over 9 bases. The trim removed 6 bases at V and 12 bases at J, leaving 9 bases unmatched. Looked up from germline, CDR1 is SQVTM and CDR2 is ANQGSEA. The CDR3 spans 11 residues. The CDR3 DNA reads TGCAGCGTCCCTAGCGGACAGGGGCTGTACTTC. Translation: CSVPSGQGLYF.

The gene calls are TRBV7-2 and TRBJ1-6, with D perhaps matching TRBD1 (6 bases). CDR3 size: 14 residues. V gave up 6 bases and J gave up 10 bases, with 16 bases separating them. Germline V lookup: CDR1 SGHTA, CDR2 FQGNSA. The CDR3: CASRGAGVGSPLHF. As DNA, the CDR3 is TGTGCCAGCAGGGGGGCAGGGGTCGGGTCACCCCTCCACTTT.

V is TRBV5-6 and J is TRBJ1-2; D is unclear. Germline V gene lookup returns CDR1 SGHDT and CDR2 YYEEEE. Trimming shortened V by 0 bases and J by 5 bases, and 8 bases separated the two germline ends. This CDR3 spans 13 amino acids. The CDR3 DNA reads TGTGCCAGCAGCTTGGGAGGAGTATATGGCTACACCTTC. Protein product: CASSLGGVYGYTF. The whole variable domain, remainder taken from reference TRBV5-6 and TRBJ1-2, is DAGVTQSPTHLIKTRGQQVTLRCSPKSGHDTVSWYQQALGQGPQFIFQYYEEEERQRGNFPDRFSGHQFPNYSSELNVNALLLGDSALYLCASSLGGVYGYTFGSGTRLTVV.

The rearrangement joins TRBV21-1 to TRBJ2-2; the D call of TRBD2 is as the table states it, not checked on the DNA. TRBV21-1 is termed a pseudogene. CDR3 length: 17 residues. CDR3 nucleotide sequence: TGTGCCAGCAGCCCGCAAGGGGACTCCTGGAACACCGGGGAGCTGTTTTTT. Its translation is CASSPQGDSWNTGELFF.